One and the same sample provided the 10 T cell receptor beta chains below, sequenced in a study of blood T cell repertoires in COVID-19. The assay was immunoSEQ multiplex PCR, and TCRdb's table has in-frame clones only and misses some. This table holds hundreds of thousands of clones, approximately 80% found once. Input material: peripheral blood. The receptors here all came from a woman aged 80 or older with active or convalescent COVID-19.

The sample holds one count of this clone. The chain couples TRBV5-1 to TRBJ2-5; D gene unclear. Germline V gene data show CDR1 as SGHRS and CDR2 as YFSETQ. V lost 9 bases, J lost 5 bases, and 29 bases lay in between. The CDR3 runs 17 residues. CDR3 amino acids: CATKPGVLGSTLETQYF. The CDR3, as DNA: TGCGCCACCAAACCGGGTGTCCTCGGATCAACATTGGAGACCCAGTACTTC.

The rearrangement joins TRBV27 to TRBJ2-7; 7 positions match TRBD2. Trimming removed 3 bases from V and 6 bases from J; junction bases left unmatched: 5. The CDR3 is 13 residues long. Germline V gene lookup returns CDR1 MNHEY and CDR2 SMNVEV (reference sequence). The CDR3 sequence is CASSFGGRGEQYF. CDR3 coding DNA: TGTGCCAGCAGTTTCGGGGGGAGGGGCGAGCAGTACTTC.

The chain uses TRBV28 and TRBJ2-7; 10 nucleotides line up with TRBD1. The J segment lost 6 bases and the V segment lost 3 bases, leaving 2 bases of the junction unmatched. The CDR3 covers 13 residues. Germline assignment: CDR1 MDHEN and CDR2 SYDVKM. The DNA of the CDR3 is TGTGCCAGCAGTTTGGGACAGGGGAGCGAGCAGTACTTC. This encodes CASSLGQGSEQYF.

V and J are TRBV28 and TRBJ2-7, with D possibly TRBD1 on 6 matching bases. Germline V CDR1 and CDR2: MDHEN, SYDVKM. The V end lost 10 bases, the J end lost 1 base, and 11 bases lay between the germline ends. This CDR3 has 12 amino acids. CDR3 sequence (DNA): TGTGCCACTACCCAGGGGTCCTACGAGCAGTACTTC. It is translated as CATTQGSYEQYF.

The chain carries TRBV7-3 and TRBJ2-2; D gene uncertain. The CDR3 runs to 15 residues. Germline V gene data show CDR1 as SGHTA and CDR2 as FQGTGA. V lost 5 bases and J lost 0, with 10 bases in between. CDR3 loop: CASSPRLANTGELFF. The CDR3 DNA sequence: TGTGCCAGCAGCCCCCGCCTAGCGAACACCGGGGAGCTGTTTTTT.

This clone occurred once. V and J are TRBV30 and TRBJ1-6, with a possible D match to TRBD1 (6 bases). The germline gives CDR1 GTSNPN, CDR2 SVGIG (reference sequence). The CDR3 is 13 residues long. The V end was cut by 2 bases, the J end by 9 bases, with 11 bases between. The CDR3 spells CAWSRGFGSPLHF. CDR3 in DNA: TGTGCCTGGAGTAGGGGGTTCGGTTCACCCCTCCACTTT.

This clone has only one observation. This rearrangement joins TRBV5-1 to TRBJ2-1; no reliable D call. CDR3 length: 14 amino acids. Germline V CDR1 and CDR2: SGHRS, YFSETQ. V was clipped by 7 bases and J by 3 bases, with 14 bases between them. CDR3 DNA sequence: TGCGCCAGCGCCGAGTTTGAGTTCTACAATGAGCAGTTCTTC. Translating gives CASAEFEFYNEQFF.

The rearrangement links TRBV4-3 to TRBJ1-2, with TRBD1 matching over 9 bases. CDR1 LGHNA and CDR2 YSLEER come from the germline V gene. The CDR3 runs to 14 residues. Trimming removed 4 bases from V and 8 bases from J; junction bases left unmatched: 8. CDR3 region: CASSRNRGPRGYTF. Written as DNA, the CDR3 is TGCGCCAGCAGCCGGAACAGGGGGCCTAGAGGCTACACCTTC.

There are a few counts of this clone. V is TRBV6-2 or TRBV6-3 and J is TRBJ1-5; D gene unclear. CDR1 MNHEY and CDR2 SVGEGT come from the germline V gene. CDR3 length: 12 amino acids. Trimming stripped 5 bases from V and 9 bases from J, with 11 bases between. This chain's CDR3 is CASSDPRRPQHF. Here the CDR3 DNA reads TGTGCCAGCAGTGACCCCAGGCGGCCCCAGCATTTT.

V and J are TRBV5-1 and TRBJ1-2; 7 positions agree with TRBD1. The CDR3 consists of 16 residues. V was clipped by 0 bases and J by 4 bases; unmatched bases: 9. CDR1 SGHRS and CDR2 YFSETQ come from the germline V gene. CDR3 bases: TGCGCCAGCAGCTTGGGGGACCGACAGGGCGGCTATGGCTACACCTTC. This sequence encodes CASSLGDRQGGYGYTF.